This T cell receptor beta chain was sequenced in a study of regulatory and conventional T cells in RAG deficiency. General study results and limits: These Omenn syndrome Treg sorts may hold peripherally activated cells instead. Shorter CDR3s in all patient subsets; >75% Treg-Tconv overlap in Omenn.

Germline CDR1 and CDR2: SNHLY and FYNNEI. The CDR3 is 15 residues long. The V gene lost 3 bases and the J gene lost 6 bases, with 15 bases spanning the gap. This table comes from immunoSEQ multiplex PCR, and its TCRdb copy is limited to in-frame clones, with some not included. This sample has around 37,000 clones, with approximately 89% found just once. On this clone: Its antigen is not known.

This sample also appeared in a second study, on regulatory T cells. This second report adds: Amplification used 52 TRBV primers and 13 TRBJ primers.

The specimen sequenced was CD8+ T cells sorted from blood. V gene TRBV2 combines with J gene TRBJ1-5, with a weak D call TRBD1 (5 bases). The TCR comes from a human donor in good health. The DNA for the CDR3 is TGTGCCAGCAGTGACGAGCAGGGTGGTGGTCAGCCCCAGCATTTT. This encodes CASSDEQGGGQPQHF.